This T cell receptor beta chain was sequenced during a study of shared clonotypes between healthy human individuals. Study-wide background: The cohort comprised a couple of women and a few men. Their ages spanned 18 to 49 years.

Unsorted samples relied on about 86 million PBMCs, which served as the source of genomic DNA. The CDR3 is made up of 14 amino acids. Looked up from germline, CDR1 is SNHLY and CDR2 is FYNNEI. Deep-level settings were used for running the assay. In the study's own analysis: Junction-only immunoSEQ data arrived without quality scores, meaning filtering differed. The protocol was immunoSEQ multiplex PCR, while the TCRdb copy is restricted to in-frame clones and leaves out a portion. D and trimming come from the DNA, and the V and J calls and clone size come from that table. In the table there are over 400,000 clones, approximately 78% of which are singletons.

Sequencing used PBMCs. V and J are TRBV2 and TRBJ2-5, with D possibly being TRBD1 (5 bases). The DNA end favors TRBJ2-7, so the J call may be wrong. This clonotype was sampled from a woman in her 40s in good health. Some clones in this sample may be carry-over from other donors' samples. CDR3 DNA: TGTGCCAGCACAAGACTCCAGGGTGCTCTCGAGCAGTACTTC. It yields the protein CASTRLQGALEQYF.